The 32 T cell receptor beta chains in this list originate from one sample, sequenced in a study of blood T cell repertoires in COVID-19 (dated by TCRdb to 2019 to 2021). The receptor library was made with the immunoSEQ multiplex PCR assay. Entries here come from immuneACCESS through TCRdb and include only in-frame sequences with V and J called. Some clones fail to appear in such tables; in the studies checked, an unresolved V gene covers under half of the shortfall, and the cause of the remainder is unknown. The sample has roughly 200,000 clones on record, over 70% of them singletons. The ten largest clones represent 4.5% to 7% of the sample. Sequencing was done on a sample of peripheral blood. These receptors all stem from a woman between 65 and 79 years old with acute or convalescent COVID-19.

The V and J genes are TRBV4-2 and TRBJ2-2; D ambiguous. CDR3 size: 14 residues. CDR1 is LGHNA, CDR2 YNFKEQ, per germline. Trimming cost V 1 base and J 2 bases, with 5 bases left between them. The CDR3 nucleotides are TGTGCCAGCAGCCAAGGCTATAACACCGGGGAGCTGTTTTTT. It is translated as CASSQGYNTGELFF.

The J gene is TRBJ2-1, the V gene TRBV7-3, with 7 bases lining up with TRBD2. V shed 2 bases and J 6 bases; nucleotides not matched to a gene: 10. CDR1 is SGHTA and CDR2 is FQGTGA in the germline V gene. This CDR3 is 16 amino acids long. The CDR3 spells CASSLGAGEGSNEQFF. The CDR3 DNA sequence: TGTGCCAGCAGCTTAGGTGCGGGAGAAGGAAGCAATGAGCAGTTCTTC.

This chain uses TRBV29-1 with TRBJ1-2; no firm D call. Germline CDR1 is SQVTM and CDR2 is ANQGSEA. CDR3 length: 12 residues. Trimming removed 7 bases at V and 4 bases at J, with 13 bases between. CDR3 sequence (DNA): TGCAGCGACAATGAACCCACCTATGGCTACACCTTC. This gives the protein CSDNEPTYGYTF.

As to this clone: Other nucleotide sequences in the sample specify the same CDR3. The chain uses TRBV7-8 and TRBJ2-1; maybe TRBD1 (6 bases). The V end lost 5 bases, the J end lost 2 bases, and 10 bases lay between the germline ends. In germline, CDR1 is SGHVS, CDR2 FQNEAQ. The length of the CDR3 is 14 residues. CDR3: CASSPPGAYNEQFF. The CDR3 nucleotides are TGTGCCAGCAGCCCCCCAGGGGCCTACAATGAGCAGTTCTTC.

The V and J genes are TRBV28 and TRBJ2-7, with TRBD1 matching 10 bases. Germline values: CDR1 MDHEN, CDR2 SYDVKM. There are 16 residues in the CDR3. Unmatched junction bases numbered 10, after V lost 4 bases and J lost 4 bases. CDR3 region: CASSSTGTGVGYEQYF. DNA for the CDR3: TGTGCCAGCAGTTCAACCGGGACAGGGGTCGGGTACGAGCAGTACTTC.

This clone showed up just once. V is TRBV19 and J is TRBJ2-1; 10 nucleotides match TRBD2. From germline, CDR1 is LNHDA and CDR2 SQIVND (reference sequence). V lost 2 bases, J lost 8 bases, and 6 bases stayed unmatched. This CDR3 region has 15 residues. The CDR3 nucleotides read TGTGCCAGTAGTATATGGCCTAGCGGGAGCTATGAGCAGTTCTTC. Translation gives CASSIWPSGSYEQFF.

This sequence joins TRBV12-3 or TRBV12-4 and TRBJ2-1, with D unclear. Trimming stripped 6 bases from V and 5 bases from J, with 8 bases between. CDR3 length: 12 amino acids. The DNA of the CDR3 is TGTGCCAGCAGCCCCCTTGACAATGAGCAGTTCTTC. Its translation: CASSPLDNEQFF.

The rearrangement links TRBV4-1 to TRBJ1-2, with D perhaps matching TRBD1 (5 bases). V was trimmed by 0 bases and J by 2 bases, leaving 13 bases between them. The length of the CDR3 is 16 residues. CDR1 and CDR2 from the germline V gene are MGHRA and YSYEKL. The CDR3 DNA reads TGCGCCAGCAGCCAAGATCAAGTGACAGTCAACTATGGCTACACCTTC. The encoded protein is CASSQDQVTVNYGYTF.

As concerns this clone: The sample contains more than one DNA sequence encoding this CDR3. The chain uses TRBV5-6 and TRBJ1-2, with TRBD1 matching over 7 bases. CDR1 and CDR2 from the germline V gene are SGHDT and YYEEEE. The CDR3 consists of 14 residues. The ends lost 5 bases at V and 2 bases at J; junction bases unmatched: 6. The CDR3 is CASSPDRRNYGYTF. For the CDR3, the DNA is TGTGCCAGCAGTCCGGACAGGCGAAACTATGGCTACACCTTC. Combining the CDR3 with reference TRBV5-6 and TRBJ1-2 gives the whole variable domain DAGVTQSPTHLIKTRGQQVTLRCSPKSGHDTVSWYQQALGQGPQFIFQYYEEEERQRGNFPDRFSGHQFPNYSSELNVNALLLGDSALYLCASSPDRRNYGYTFGSGTRLTVV.

This clone was counted only a few times. The V call is TRBV19, the J call TRBJ1-3; D remains ambiguous. The CDR3 sequence is 14 residues long. Trimming cost V 6 bases and J 0 bases, with 9 bases left between them. The germline V gene encodes CDR1 LNHDA and CDR2 SQIVND (reference sequence). In nucleotides, the CDR3 is TGTGCCAGTAGATTTGGCAGCTCTGGAAACACCATATATTTT. Encoded protein: CASRFGSSGNTIYF.

The chain uses TRBV27 and TRBJ1-4; unclear D gene. Germline CDR1 MNHEY, CDR2 SMNVEV (reference sequence). The CDR3 contains 12 residues. V was clipped by 9 bases and J by 7 bases, with 12 bases between them. The CDR3 nucleotides are TGTGCCAGTGGACCAGAGGGTGAAAAACTGTTTTTT. Residues: CASGPEGEKLFF.

The chain couples TRBV21-1 to TRBJ2-5; no check of the table's D call, TRBD2, against the DNA was made. TRBV21-1 is a documented pseudogene. The CDR3 has 14 amino acids. DNA for the CDR3: TGTGCCAGCACCTCCTTTAGGCGGGAAGAGACCCAGTACTTC. This translates into CASTSFRREETQYF.

CDR3 protein: CASSEGQGTEQYF. The CDR3 DNA sequence: TGCGCCAGCAGTGAGGGACAGGGGACCGAGCAGTACTTC. V and J are TRBV10-2 and TRBJ2-7; 9 nucleotides line up with TRBD1. Germline CDR1 WSHSY, CDR2 SAAADI. The CDR3 runs 13 residues. V shed 2 bases and J 6 bases; nucleotides not matched to a gene: 2.

The chain carries TRBV28 and TRBJ2-2; D is unresolved. This CDR3 has 15 amino acids. V was cut by 7 bases and J by 6 bases, with 18 bases left in between. Germline CDR1 and CDR2: MDHEN and SYDVKM. CDR3 protein: CASTLTVISPGELFF. CDR3 DNA: TGTGCCAGCACCCTTACTGTCATTTCCCCCGGGGAGCTGTTTTTT. Combining the CDR3 with reference TRBV28 and TRBJ2-2 gives the whole variable domain DVKVTQSSRYLVKRTGEKVFLECVQDMDHENMFWYRQDPGLGLRLIYFSYDVKMKEKGDIPEGYSVSREKKERFSLILESASTNQTSMYLCASTLTVISPGELFFGEGSRLTVL.

The V and J genes are TRBV2 and TRBJ1-1; no clear D. The CDR3 runs 11 residues. The germline V and J ends were trimmed by 3 bases and 7 bases, with 6 bases remaining between them. Germline loops: CDR1 SNHLY, CDR2 FYNNEI. The CDR3 DNA reads TGTGCCAGCAGTGAGTGGAGTGAAGCTTTCTTT. This gives the protein CASSEWSEAFF.

The chain uses TRBV28 and TRBJ1-3; 7 bases are a match to TRBD1. J gave up 8 bases and V 6 bases, and 10 bases lay outside the gene matches. The CDR3 consists of 14 residues. Germline V gene data show CDR1 as MDHEN and CDR2 as SYDVKM. The CDR3 spells CASRAIRGRDTIYF. The CDR3 DNA is TGTGCCAGCAGGGCGATAAGGGGGCGAGACACCATATATTTT.

The rearrangement uses TRBV7-2 and TRBJ2-1; 8 nucleotides line up with TRBD2. V trimming: 2 bases; J trimming: 4 bases; junction bases outside the gene matches: 10. Germline V lookup: CDR1 SGHTA, CDR2 FQGNSA. There are 17 residues in the CDR3. CDR3 bases: TGTGCCAGCAGCTTACTCGGGGCTAGCGGGCGTTACAATGAGCAGTTCTTC. Translated: CASSLLGASGRYNEQFF.

The count of this clone is one. The chain has TRBV5-1 and TRBJ1-2; a weak D match, TRBD1 (6 bases). V lost 3 bases and J lost 3, with 15 bases in between. Germline CDR1 SGHRS, CDR2 YFSETQ. The CDR3 has 15 amino acids. CDR3 DNA sequence: TGCGCCAGCAGCTCACAACCGGGGGGCGACTATGGCTACACCTTC. Translating gives CASSSQPGGDYGYTF.

The chain combines TRBV18 with TRBJ1-1; TRBD1 matches at 9 bases. The CDR3 is made up of 12 amino acids. Germline V CDR1 and CDR2: KGHSH, LQKENI. The ends lost 5 bases at V and 10 bases at J; junction bases unmatched: 5. DNA of the CDR3: TGTGCCAGCTCAGAAACAGGGGGCTTAGCTTTCTTT. This sequence encodes CASSETGGLAFF.

This chain connects TRBV4-1 to TRBJ2-7; perhaps TRBD2 as D (6 bases). V dropped 1 base and J dropped 2 bases, with 15 bases sitting between them. CDR1 MGHRA and CDR2 YSYEKL come from the germline V gene. There are 16 residues in the CDR3. The CDR3 region has the DNA TGCGCCAGCAGCCAAGCGATAGCGGTGCAAACCTACGAGCAGTACTTC. Its protein is CASSQAIAVQTYEQYF.

The gene calls are TRBV5-1 and TRBJ1-2; D is uncertain. Per the germline V gene, CDR1 is SGHRS and CDR2 is YFSETQ. The CDR3 spans 13 residues. Between the trimmed V and J ends, which lost 4 bases and 3 bases, there was a span of 10 bases. The CDR3 is CASSKDGDYGYTF. The CDR3 bases are TGCGCCAGCAGCAAGGACGGGGACTATGGCTACACCTTC.

This chain uses TRBV13 with TRBJ1-1; D might be TRBD1 (6 bases). Trimming stripped 5 bases from V and 5 bases from J, with 15 bases between. The CDR3 has 14 amino acids. Germline CDR1 reads PRHDT; CDR2 reads FYEKMQ (reference sequence). CDR3: CASSPNRVRTEAFF. The DNA of the CDR3 is TGTGCCAGCAGCCCAAACAGGGTAAGGACTGAAGCTTTCTTT.

This chain joins TRBV3-1 (or the pseudogene TRBV3-2) and TRBJ2-7; 8 bases map to TRBD2. The CDR3 runs to 15 residues. The germline V gene has CDR1 LGHDT and CDR2 YNNKEL (reference sequence). Unmatched junction bases numbered 5, after V lost 1 base and J lost 3 bases. The CDR3 loop is CASSQGGRFNYEQYF. As DNA, the CDR3 is TGTGCCAGCAGCCAAGGCGGGAGGTTTAACTACGAGCAGTACTTC.

The chain joins TRBV13 to TRBJ2-1, with 9 bases that match TRBD1. Unmatched junction bases numbered 12, after V lost 5 bases and J lost 7 bases. Germline V gives CDR1 PRHDT, CDR2 FYEKMQ (reference sequence). The CDR3 is 16 amino acids. CDR3 sequence: CASSPPRDRARNEQFF. In DNA, the CDR3 is TGTGCCAGCAGCCCCCCGCGGGACAGGGCCCGGAATGAGCAGTTCTTC.

This clone was counted only a few times. This chain uses TRBV2 with TRBJ2-1, with D maybe TRBD2 (7 bases). This CDR3 contains 14 residues. CDR1 is SNHLY, CDR2 FYNNEI, per germline. Trimming took off 7 bases at V and 5 bases at J, with 15 bases between the two ends. The DNA for the CDR3 is TGTGCCAGCAAAAGACTAGGGGGGGACAATGAGCAGTTCTTC. This encodes CASKRLGGDNEQFF.

The gene calls are TRBV25-1 and TRBJ1-6; D remains ambiguous. The CDR3 sequence is 13 residues long. The ends were cut back, 7 bases at V and 7 bases at J, with 11 bases in the middle. Germline CDR1 reads MGHDK; CDR2 reads SYGVNS. The CDR3 here is CASTDTGNSPLHF. The CDR3 DNA reads TGTGCCAGCACAGACACCGGAAATTCACCCCTCCACTTT.

The chain has TRBV28 and TRBJ2-2; TRBD2 might be the D (6 bases). Trimming cost V 3 bases and J 6 bases, with 11 bases left between them. Germline V gene sequence: CDR1 MDHEN, CDR2 SYDVKM. The CDR3 length is 14 residues. The CDR3 sequence is CASSFRPGAGELFF. CDR3 bases: TGTGCCAGCAGTTTCCGACCGGGGGCCGGGGAGCTGTTTTTT.

V usage is TRBV4-1 and J usage is TRBJ2-7; 8 bases fit TRBD2. CDR1 is MGHRA, CDR2 YSYEKL, per germline. V was clipped by 0 bases and J by 1 base; unmatched bases: 8. CDR3 size: 17 residues. CDR3 sequence: CASSQELGAGGSYEQYF. The CDR3 bases are TGCGCCAGCAGCCAAGAGTTGGGGGCGGGAGGATCCTACGAGCAGTACTTC.

The chain links TRBV3-1 (or the pseudogene TRBV3-2) to TRBJ2-1, with D perhaps TRBD1 (6 bases). Germline V gene data show CDR1 as LGHDT and CDR2 as YNNKEL (reference sequence). The CDR3 loop spans 15 amino acids. Trimming pared 4 bases from V and 3 bases from J, leaving 13 bases between. The CDR3 here is CASSPQGFGYNEQFF. DNA of the CDR3: TGTGCCAGCAGCCCTCAGGGGTTTGGCTACAATGAGCAGTTCTTC.

This chain links TRBV4-1 with TRBJ2-3, with D possibly being TRBD2 (6 bases). With 0 bases removed from V and 1 base from J, the gap between germline ends came to 11 bases. CDR1 and CDR2 from the germline V gene are MGHRA and YSYEKL. This CDR3 is 16 amino acids long. The DNA of the CDR3 is TGCGCCAGCAGCCAAGAACCGGGGGTGGGCACAGATACGCAGTATTTT. Translation: CASSQEPGVGTDTQYF.

This clone appeared a single time. The genes are TRBV9 and TRBJ2-5; 8 positions agree with TRBD2. V lost 1 base and J lost 2; bases outside the gene matches: 4. From germline, CDR1 is SGDLS and CDR2 YYNGEE. The CDR3 is made up of 15 amino acids. CDR3 DNA: TGTGCCAGCAGCGTATCGGGACTAGGGCAAGAGACCCAGTACTTC. As protein: CASSVSGLGQETQYF. Based on the CDR3 plus reference TRBV9 and TRBJ2-5, the full variable domain is DSGVTQTPKHLITATGQRVTLRCSPRSGDLSVYWYQQSLDQGLQFLIQYYNGEERAKGNILERFSAQQFPDLHSELNLSSLELGDSALYFCASSVSGLGQETQYFGPGTRLLVL.

This chain connects TRBV11-2 to TRBJ1-6, with TRBD1 matching 12 bases. The V segment lost 1 base and the J segment 10 bases; nucleotides outside the gene matches: 8. Germline V gives CDR1 SGHAT, CDR2 FQNNGV. The CDR3 is 17 residues long. The CDR3 DNA is TGTGCCAGCAGCTTAGGGGGCTGGGACAGGGGGCAATCACCCCTCCACTTT. It translates to CASSLGGWDRGQSPLHF.